These T cell receptor beta chains were read from a single sample in a study of T cell responses to AZD1222 COVID-19 vaccine. Only in-frame clones appear in the TCRdb table, and some are missing; sequencing was by immunoSEQ multiplex PCR. The sample holds fewer than 120,000 clones; about 87% are singletons and the top ten take about 15%. Sequencing was performed on peripheral blood, taken 28 days after the second AZD1222 dose. These receptors were collected from an adult who received the AZD1222 COVID-19 vaccine. CDR3s include the opening cysteine and the closing phenylalanine or tryptophan. A D gene is named only where the DNA matches it firmly. Only some rows state a clone size, as once, few, many or a class for expanded clones.

V: TRBV19
size: -
J: TRBJ2-1
D: -
DNA: TGTGCCAGTAGTATGGGGACTGGATACAATGAGCAGTTCTTC
CDR3: CASSMGTGYNEQFF

V: TRBV2
size: -
J: TRBJ1-3
D: -
DNA: TGTGCCAGCAGTGAAGGCCTGCTCTCTGGAAACACCATATATTTT
CDR3: CASSEGLLSGNTIYF

V: TRBV18
size: once
J: TRBJ1-1
D: -
DNA: TGTGCCAGCTCACCCGGGAAGACTGAAGCTTTCTTT
CDR3: CASSPGKTEAFF

V: TRBV11-2
size: -
J: TRBJ1-2
D: -
DNA: TGTGCCAGCAGTGCACCCAACTATGGCTACACCTTC
CDR3: CASSAPNYGYTF

V: TRBV25-1
size: -
J: TRBJ2-5
D: -
DNA: TGTGCCAGCAGTGATAGGCGGGGATTAGAGACCCAGTACTTC
CDR3: CASSDRRGLETQYF

V: TRBV7-9
size: -
J: TRBJ1-4
D: -
DNA: TGTGCCAGCAGTGGACGGGCAACTAATGAAAAACTGTTTTTT
CDR3: CASSGRATNEKLFF

V: TRBV5-5
size: -
J: TRBJ2-7
D: -
DNA: TGTGCCAGCAGCTTGGACGGTTACGAGCAGTACTTC
CDR3: CASSLDGYEQYF

V: TRBV30
size: -
J: TRBJ1-1
D: -
DNA: TGTGCCTGGAGTGTACCCCCCATGAACACTGAAGCTTTCTTT
CDR3: CAWSVPPMNTEAFF

V: TRBV5-1
size: -
J: TRBJ2-7
D: TRBD2
DNA: TGCGCCAGCAGCTTTTATGGCGGGAGCTACGAGCAGTACTTC
CDR3: CASSFYGGSYEQYF

V: TRBV5-5
size: -
J: TRBJ1-1
D: TRBD1
DNA: TGTGCCAGCAGCCTAACTCTCGGACAGGGGGCGACTGAAGCTTTCTTT
CDR3: CASSLTLGQGATEAFF